This T cell receptor beta chain was found in a study of shared T cell receptors in the human thymus. Data came from immunoSEQ multiplex PCR; TCRdb stores just in-frame clones and leaves some out. This sample yields under 450,000 clones, of which around 95% are seen a single time; 0.02% belongs to the top ten. This CDR3 spans 13 amino acids. Per germline, CDR1 GTSNPN and CDR2 SVGIG (reference sequence). J lost 5 bases, V lost 3 bases, and 6 bases had no gene match. This clone was counted a few times. Sequencing was carried out using thymocytes. The chain has TRBV30 and TRBJ2-7; 8 bases agree with TRBD1. This TCR derives from a human donor. CDR3 in DNA: TGTGCCTGGAGGGCACAGGGGGGCCACGAGCAGTACTTC. Residues: CAWRAQGGHEQYF.